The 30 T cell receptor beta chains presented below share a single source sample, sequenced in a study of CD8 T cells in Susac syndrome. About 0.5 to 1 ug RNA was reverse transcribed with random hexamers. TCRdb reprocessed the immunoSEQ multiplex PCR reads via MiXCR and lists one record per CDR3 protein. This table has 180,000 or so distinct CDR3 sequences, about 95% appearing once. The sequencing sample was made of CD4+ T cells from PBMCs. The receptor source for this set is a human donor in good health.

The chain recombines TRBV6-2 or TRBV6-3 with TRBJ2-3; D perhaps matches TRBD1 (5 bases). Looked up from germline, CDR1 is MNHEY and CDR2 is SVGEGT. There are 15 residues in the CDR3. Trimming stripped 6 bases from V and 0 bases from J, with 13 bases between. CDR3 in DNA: TGTGCCAGCAGATGGGGCGGTCTAAGCACAGATACGCAGTATTTT. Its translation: CASRWGGLSTDTQYF.

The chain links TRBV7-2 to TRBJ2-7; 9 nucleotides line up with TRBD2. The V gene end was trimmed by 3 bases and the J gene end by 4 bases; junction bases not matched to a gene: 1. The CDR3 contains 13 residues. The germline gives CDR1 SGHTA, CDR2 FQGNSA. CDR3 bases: TGTGCCAGCAGCTTTAGCGGGAGTTACGAGCAGTACTTC. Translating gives CASSFSGSYEQYF.

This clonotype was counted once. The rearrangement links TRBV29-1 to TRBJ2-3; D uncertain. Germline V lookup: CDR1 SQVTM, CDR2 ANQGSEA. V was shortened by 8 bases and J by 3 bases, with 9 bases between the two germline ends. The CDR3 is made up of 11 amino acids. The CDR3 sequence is CSLSRTDTQYF. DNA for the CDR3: TGCAGCCTTTCTAGGACAGATACGCAGTATTTT.

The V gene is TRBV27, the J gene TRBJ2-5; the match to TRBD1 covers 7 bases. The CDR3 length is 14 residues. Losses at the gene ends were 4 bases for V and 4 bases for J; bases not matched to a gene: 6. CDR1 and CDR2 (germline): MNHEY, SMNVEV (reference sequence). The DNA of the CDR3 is TGTGCCAGCAGTTCCCGACAGGGCCTAGAGACCCAGTACTTC. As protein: CASSSRQGLETQYF.

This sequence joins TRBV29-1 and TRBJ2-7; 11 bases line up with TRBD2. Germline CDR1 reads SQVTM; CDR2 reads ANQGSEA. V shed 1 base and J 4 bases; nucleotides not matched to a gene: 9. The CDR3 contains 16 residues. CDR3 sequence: CSVEVGMASGRYEQYF. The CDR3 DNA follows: TGCAGCGTTGAAGTGGGGATGGCTAGCGGGAGGTACGAGCAGTACTTC.

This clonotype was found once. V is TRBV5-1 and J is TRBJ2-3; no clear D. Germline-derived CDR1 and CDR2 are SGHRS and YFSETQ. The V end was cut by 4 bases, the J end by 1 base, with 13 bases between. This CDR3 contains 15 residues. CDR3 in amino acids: CASSPLPRGTDTQYF. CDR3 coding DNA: TGCGCCAGCAGCCCGCTTCCCCGGGGCACAGATACGCAGTATTTT.

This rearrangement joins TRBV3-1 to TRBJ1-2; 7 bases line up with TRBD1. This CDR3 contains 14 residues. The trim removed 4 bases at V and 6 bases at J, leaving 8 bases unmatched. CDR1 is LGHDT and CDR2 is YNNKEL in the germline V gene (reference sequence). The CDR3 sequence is CASSPWVQGDGYTF. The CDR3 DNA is TGTGCCAGCAGCCCATGGGTGCAGGGGGATGGCTACACCTTC.

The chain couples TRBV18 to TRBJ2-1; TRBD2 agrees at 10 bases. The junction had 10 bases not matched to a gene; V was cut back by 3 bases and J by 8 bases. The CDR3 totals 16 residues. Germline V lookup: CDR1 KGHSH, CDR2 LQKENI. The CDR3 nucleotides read TGTGCCAGCTCACCGACGCTAGCGGGAGAGGGGGATGAGCAGTTCTTC. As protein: CASSPTLAGEGDEQFF.

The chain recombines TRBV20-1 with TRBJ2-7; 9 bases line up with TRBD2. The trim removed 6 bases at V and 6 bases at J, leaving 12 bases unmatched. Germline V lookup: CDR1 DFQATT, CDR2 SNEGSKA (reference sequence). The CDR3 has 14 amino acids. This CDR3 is CSALAGTSNREQYF. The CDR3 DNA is TGCAGTGCACTTGCCGGGACTAGCAACCGCGAGCAGTACTTC.

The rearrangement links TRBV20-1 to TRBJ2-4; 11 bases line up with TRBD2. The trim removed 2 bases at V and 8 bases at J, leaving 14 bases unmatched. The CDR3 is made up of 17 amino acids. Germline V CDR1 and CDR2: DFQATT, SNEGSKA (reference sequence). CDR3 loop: CSARSSTALAGVDIQYF. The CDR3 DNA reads TGCAGTGCTAGAAGCTCTACCGCACTAGCGGGAGTTGACATTCAGTACTTC.

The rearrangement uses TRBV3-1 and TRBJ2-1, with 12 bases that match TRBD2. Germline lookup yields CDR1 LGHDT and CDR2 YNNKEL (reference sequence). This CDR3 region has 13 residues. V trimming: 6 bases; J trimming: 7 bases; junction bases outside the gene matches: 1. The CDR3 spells CASRGTSGNEQFF. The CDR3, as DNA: TGTGCCAGCAGAGGGACTAGCGGGAATGAGCAGTTCTTC.

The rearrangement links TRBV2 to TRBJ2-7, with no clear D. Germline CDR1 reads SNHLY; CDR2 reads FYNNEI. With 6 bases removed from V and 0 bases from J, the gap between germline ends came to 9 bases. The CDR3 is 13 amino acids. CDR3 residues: CASSSDISYEQYF. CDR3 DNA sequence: TGTGCCAGCAGCAGCGACATCTCCTACGAGCAGTACTTC.

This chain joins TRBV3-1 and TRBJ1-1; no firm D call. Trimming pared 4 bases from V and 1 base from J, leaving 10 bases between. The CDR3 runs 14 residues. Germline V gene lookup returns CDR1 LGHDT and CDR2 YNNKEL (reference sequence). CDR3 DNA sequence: TGTGCCAGCAGCCTCGCCCCGGAGAACACTGAAGCTTTCTTT. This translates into CASSLAPENTEAFF.

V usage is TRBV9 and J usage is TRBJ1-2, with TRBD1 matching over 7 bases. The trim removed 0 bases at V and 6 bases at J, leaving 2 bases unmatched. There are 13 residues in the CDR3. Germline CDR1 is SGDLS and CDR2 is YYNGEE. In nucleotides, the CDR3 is TGTGCCAGCAGCGTAGCCGGGACAGATGGCTACACCTTC. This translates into CASSVAGTDGYTF. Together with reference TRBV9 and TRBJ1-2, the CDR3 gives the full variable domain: DSGVTQTPKHLITATGQRVTLRCSPRSGDLSVYWYQQSLDQGLQFLIQYYNGEERAKGNILERFSAQQFPDLHSELNLSSLELGDSALYFCASSVAGTDGYTFGSGTRLTVV.

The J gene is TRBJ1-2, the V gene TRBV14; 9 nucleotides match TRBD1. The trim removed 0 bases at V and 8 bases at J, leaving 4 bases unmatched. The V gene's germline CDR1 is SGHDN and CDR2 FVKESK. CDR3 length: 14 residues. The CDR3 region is CASSQDDRGMGYTF. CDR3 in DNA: TGTGCCAGCAGCCAAGATGACAGGGGGATGGGCTACACCTTC.

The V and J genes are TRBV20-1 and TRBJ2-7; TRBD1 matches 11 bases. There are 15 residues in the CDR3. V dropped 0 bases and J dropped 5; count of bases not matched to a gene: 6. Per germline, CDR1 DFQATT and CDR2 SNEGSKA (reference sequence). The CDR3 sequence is CSARDGTGGSHEQYF. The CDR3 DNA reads TGCAGTGCTAGAGATGGGACAGGGGGTTCCCACGAGCAGTACTTC.

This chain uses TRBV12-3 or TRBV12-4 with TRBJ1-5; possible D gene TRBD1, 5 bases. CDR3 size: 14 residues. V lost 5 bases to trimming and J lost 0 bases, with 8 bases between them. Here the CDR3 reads CASSETVSNQPQHF. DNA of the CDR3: TGTGCCAGCAGTGAGACAGTTAGCAATCAGCCCCAGCATTTT.

The CDR3 DNA is TGTGCCAGCAGCTGGGCAGCGAGAGGCTCCTACAATGAGCAGTTCTTC. It is translated as CASSWAARGSYNEQFF. The chain joins TRBV5-6 to TRBJ2-1; D is undetermined. The CDR3 runs to 16 residues. Looked up from germline, CDR1 is SGHDT and CDR2 is YYEEEE. Between the trimmed V and J ends, which lost 3 bases and 0 bases, there was a span of 13 bases.

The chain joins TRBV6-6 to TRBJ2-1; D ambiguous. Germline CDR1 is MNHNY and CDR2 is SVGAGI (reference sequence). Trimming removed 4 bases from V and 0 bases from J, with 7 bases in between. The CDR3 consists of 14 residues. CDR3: CASSSSTSYNEQFF. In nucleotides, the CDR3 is TGTGCCAGCAGTTCTTCTACCTCCTACAATGAGCAGTTCTTC.

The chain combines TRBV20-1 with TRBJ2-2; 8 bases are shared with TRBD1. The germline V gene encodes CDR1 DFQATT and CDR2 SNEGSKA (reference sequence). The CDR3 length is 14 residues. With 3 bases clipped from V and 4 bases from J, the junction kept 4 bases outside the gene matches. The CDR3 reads CSARIQGATGELFF. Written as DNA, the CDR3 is TGCAGTGCTAGGATCCAGGGGGCCACCGGGGAGCTGTTTTTT.

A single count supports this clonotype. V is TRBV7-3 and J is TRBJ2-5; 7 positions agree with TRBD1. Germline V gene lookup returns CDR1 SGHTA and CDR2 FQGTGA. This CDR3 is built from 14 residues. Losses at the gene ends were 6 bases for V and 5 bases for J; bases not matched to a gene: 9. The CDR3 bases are TGTGCCAGCAGTCCCGTCGGGACAGCGGAGACCCAGTACTTC. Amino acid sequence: CASSPVGTAETQYF.

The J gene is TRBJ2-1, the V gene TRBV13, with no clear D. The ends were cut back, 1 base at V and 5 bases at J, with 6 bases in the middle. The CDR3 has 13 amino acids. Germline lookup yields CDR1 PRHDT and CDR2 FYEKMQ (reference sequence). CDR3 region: CASSLVLNNEQFF. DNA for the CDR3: TGTGCCAGCAGCTTAGTCCTGAACAATGAGCAGTTCTTC.

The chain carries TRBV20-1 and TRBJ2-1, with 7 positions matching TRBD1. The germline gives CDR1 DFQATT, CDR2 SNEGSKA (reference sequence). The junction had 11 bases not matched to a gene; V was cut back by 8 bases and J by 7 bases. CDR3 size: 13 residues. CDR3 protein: CSTGTVDFNEQFF. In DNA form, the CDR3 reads TGCAGTACCGGGACAGTGGACTTTAATGAGCAGTTCTTC.

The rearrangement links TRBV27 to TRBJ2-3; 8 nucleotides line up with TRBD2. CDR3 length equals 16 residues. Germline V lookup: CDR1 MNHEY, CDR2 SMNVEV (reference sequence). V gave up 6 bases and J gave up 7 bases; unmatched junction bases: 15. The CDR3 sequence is CASSSRGVAGRNTQYF. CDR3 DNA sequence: TGTGCCAGCAGCTCCCGGGGGGTAGCGGGGCGGAATACGCAGTATTTT.

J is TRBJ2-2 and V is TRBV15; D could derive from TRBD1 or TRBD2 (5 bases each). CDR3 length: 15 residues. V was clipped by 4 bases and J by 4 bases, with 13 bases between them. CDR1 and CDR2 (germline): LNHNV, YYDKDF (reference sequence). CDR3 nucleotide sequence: TGTGCCACCAGCATCGACAGTACTAGCACCGGGGAGCTGTTTTTT. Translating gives CATSIDSTSTGELFF.

This CDR3 is CSLTGGHPEETQYF. In DNA form, the CDR3 reads TGCAGTCTCACCGGGGGACACCCCGAAGAGACCCAGTACTTC. The gene calls are TRBV20-1 and TRBJ2-5; D may correspond to TRBD1 or TRBD2 (6 bases each). V lost 8 bases to trimming and J lost 3 bases, with 19 bases between them. Germline CDR1 reads DFQATT; CDR2 reads SNEGSKA (reference sequence). The CDR3 has 14 residues.

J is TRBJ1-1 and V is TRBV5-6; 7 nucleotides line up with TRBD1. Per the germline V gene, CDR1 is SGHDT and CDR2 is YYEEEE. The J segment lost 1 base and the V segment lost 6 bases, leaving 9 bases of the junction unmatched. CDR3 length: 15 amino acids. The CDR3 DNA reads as TGTGCCAGCACCAGACAGGGATTAGGGAACACTGAAGCTTTCTTT. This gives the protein CASTRQGLGNTEAFF.

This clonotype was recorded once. CDR3 coding DNA: TGTGCCAGCAGCTGGTTTTCCGGGACTAGCCTGGGCGAGCAGTACTTC. Residues: CASSWFSGTSLGEQYF. The chain is built from TRBV7-9 and TRBJ2-7, with 9 bases fitting TRBD2. CDR1 SEHNR and CDR2 FQNEAQ come from the germline V gene (reference sequence). The CDR3 consists of 16 residues. The ends lost 4 bases at V and 6 bases at J; junction bases unmatched: 13.

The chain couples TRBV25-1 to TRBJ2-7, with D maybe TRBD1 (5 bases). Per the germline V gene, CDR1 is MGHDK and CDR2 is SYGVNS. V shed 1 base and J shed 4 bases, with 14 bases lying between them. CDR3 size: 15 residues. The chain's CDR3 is CASSEFRQGRYEQYF. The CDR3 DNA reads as TGTGCCAGCAGTGAATTTCGGCAGGGCAGGTACGAGCAGTACTTC.

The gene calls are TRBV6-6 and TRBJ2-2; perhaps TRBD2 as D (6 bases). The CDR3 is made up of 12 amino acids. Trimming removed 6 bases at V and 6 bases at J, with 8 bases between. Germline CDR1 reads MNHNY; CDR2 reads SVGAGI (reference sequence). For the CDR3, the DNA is TGTGCCAGCAGCCCGGGGGCCGGGGAGCTGTTTTTT. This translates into CASSPGAGELFF.